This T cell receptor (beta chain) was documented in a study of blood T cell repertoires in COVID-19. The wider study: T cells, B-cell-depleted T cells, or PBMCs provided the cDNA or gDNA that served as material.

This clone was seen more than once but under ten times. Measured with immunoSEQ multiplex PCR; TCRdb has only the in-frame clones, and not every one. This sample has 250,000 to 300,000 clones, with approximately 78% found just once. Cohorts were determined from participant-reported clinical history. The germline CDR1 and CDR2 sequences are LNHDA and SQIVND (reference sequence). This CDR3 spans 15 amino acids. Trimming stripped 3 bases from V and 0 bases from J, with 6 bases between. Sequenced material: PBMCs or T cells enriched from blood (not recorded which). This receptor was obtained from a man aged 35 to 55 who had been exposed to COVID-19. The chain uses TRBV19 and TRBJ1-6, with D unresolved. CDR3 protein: CASSIVSSYNSPLHF. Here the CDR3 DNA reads TGTGCCAGTAGTATTGTCAGCTCCTATAATTCACCCCTCCACTTT.